The T cell receptor (beta chain) described here comes from a study of cytomegalovirus exposure and HLA in healthy donors (dated by TCRdb to about 2017). As for the study more broadly: An earlier analysis of roughly 500 of the donors reported about 250 Gb of sequence data and 100 million to 140 million unique TCR beta sequences from about 180 million T cells. In addition to the first cohort of hundreds of subjects, a separate validation cohort of approximately 110 different subjects was used. The aim of the study was to test whether cataloging public T cell receptors could identify signatures of past pathogen exposure. Genome-wide SNP genotypes for about 60% of the 666 donors were used in a later genetic analysis, which treated that subset as a discovery cohort. In a later analysis, previously published TCR beta repertoires from 600 to 850 donors were re-analyzed and high-resolution HLA genotyping was added so that TCR occurrence patterns could be studied. The number of typed donors differed by locus: 629-630 for A, B, C, DRB1 and DQB1; 500 to 550 for DQA1; 606 for DPA1; and about 450 for DPB1. On average, about 200,000 unique TCR beta nucleotide sequences were sequenced per donor among 300 to 500 genotyped donors of the cohort, with 15% to 20% of those sequences being non-productive. Because of strong linkage in the cohort, roughly five DR-DQ haplotypes were treated as single units for association and clustering. The study used immunosequencing to profile the T cell repertoires of some 600 subjects and linked those repertoires to cytomegalovirus serostatus. An early release that covered about 600 HLA-typed donors contained around 300 gigabases of sequencing data and approximately 85 million unique TCR sequences. High-throughput TCR immunosequencing, statistical association of individual TCRs with disease status, and machine learning were combined to predict cytomegalovirus infection status. Donor age, sex, ethnicity and CMV serostatus were collected together with the repertoire data. Of the roughly 400 genotyped donors, over 80% were placed in the genetic ancestry cluster associated with self-reported Caucasian donors. Both class I and class II loci were covered by HLA typing, at four-digit resolution. In the later analysis, no new phenotypic data were used to find candidate immune exposures; instead, reliance was placed on TCR beta sequences and their occurrence across donors. All discovery cohort repertoires had been generated on a single sequencing platform. To decide whether each TCR beta V gene segment behaved as functional or pseudogenic, an earlier analysis of fewer than 750 of the donors relied on high-throughput TCR beta sequencing.

The cohort consisted of more than 650 healthy bone marrow donors. At the time of sampling, all cohort members were nominally healthy, though unrecorded immune exposures were likely present. The donor was CMV seropositive and belonged to the group of 250 to 300 seropositive cohort members. Each donor provided a peripheral blood sample, and peripheral blood mononuclear cells were used for TCR beta sequencing. Genomic DNA extraction from the blood cell samples was performed with the Qiagen DNeasy Blood Extraction Kit. V loses 0 bases of germline sequence and J loses 11 bases, and the interval between the two ends is 11 bases. From a lookup of the germline V gene, CDR1 and CDR2 are SGHDT and YYEEEE. There are 12 amino acids in the CDR3, from cysteine to phenylalanine inclusive. Only CDR3 DNA is held: 36 bases, read in frame from base 1. Worth noting for this clone: No cognate antigen has been identified for it.

The full study reports these points: Assigning TCR associations to individual alleles was difficult when HLA alleles, especially DR and DQ, strongly co-occurred. About 17 rarely observed V segments, including chromosome 9 orphons, were excluded from the earlier analysis of almost 600 of the donors because counts were too low. The classifier was reported to diagnose cytomegalovirus status with high specificity and sensitivity in both the original cohort and the validation cohort. Some IMGT-functional V segments, including TRBV6-2 and TRBV6-3, could not be told apart with the 87-base-pair reads, so those segments were excluded. A cluster of highly shared sequence variants was judged likely to be a technical artifact of the sequencing pipeline. A later analysis associated 16,951 TCR beta sequences with specific HLA alleles at a false discovery rate of 0.05. A later genetic analysis reported fewer N-insertions in productive TCRs among donors in an Asian-associated ancestry cluster than the roughly 690-donor mean. The authors suggested that the approach could potentially be generalized to other disease states and immunological phenotypes. In the study, some 180 TCR beta chains were listed as associated with cytomegalovirus. Correlated functional status among segregating V segments might be attributable to linkage disequilibrium, but an unknown experimental factor could not be ruled out. Because HLA typing was unavailable for some donors at each locus, only the typed subset was used in association tests. Most TCR sequences were observed very rarely across donors, whereas some public TCRs were present in many individuals. Presence/absence analyses assumed roughly uniform sequencing depth across donors, an assumption that may not hold. In a later analysis, TCR association rates were found to vary across HLA loci, with the most associated TCRs seen for DRB1 alleles and the fewest for HLA-C alleles. In a later analysis, HLA-associated TCR beta chains showed more clonal expansion and lower generation probabilities than non-associated chains that were equally common. A further reported finding was that TCR beta sequences accurately predicted the HLA-A and HLA-B alleles for most subjects in the first cohort. An association between a missense DCLRE1C variant and V-gene and J-gene trimming of TCR beta chains was found in a later genetic analysis and replicated in an independent cohort. Broadly in line with IMGT annotations, most TCR beta V segments showed up in productive rearrangements about 87% or about 30% of the time in an earlier analysis of several hundred of the donors. Most CMV-associated TCR beta chains appeared to be HLA-restricted in a later analysis, and the HLA associations seemed to be driven largely by CMV exposure. In this cohort, only TCR beta chains were sequenced, and detectable features were limited by the absence of alpha or paired-chain data. A few of the identified cytomegalovirus-associated TCR beta chains were confirmed in vitro to be specific for cytomegalovirus antigens. A later analysis reported that several top co-occurrence clusters appeared linked to parvovirus B19, influenza, CMV and Epstein-Barr virus. CMV serostatus was the only immune exposure information available for the cohort.

The library was prepared using the immunoSEQ multiplex PCR assay. For the multiplex PCR, a mixture combining 60 forward primers for TCR Vbeta segments and 13 reverse primers for TCR Jbeta segments was used. Amplification of the CDR3 region of rearranged TCR beta genes was performed with a multiplex PCR assay on genomic DNA. The Illumina HiSeq System was used to sequence the amplified TCR beta libraries as 87-base-pair reads. The authors' analysis ran thus. Across the 600 to 700 repertoires, a later analysis counted some 81 million unique TCR beta chains, roughly 11 million of which were shared by at least two donors. To remove PCR and sequencing errors, raw reads were error-corrected and collapsed into unique sequences using a nearest-neighbor algorithm that merged closely related sequences. CDR3 sequences were aligned to IMGT reference sequences to assign V, D and J gene segments. For a sequence to be retained, a match of at least six nucleotides was required to both a V gene segment and a J gene segment. Rearrangements were classified as productive when the CDR3 lacked stop codons and remained in frame with V and J, and all other rearrangements were classified as non-productive. CDR3 was defined according to IMGT convention as the region running from the second conserved V-encoded cysteine to the conserved J-encoded phenylalanine. In an earlier analysis of 500 to 650 of the donors, sequences lacking an unambiguous match to a single V gene segment were excluded. In an earlier analysis of several hundred of the donors, V segments were called functional above 56.7% productive rearrangements and were called segregating when the between-donor standard deviation exceeded 5%. A statistical classification framework was built for diagnosing cytomegalovirus status from the catalog of TCR beta chain sequences. V and J gene assignment, in a later analysis, came from comparing TCR nucleotide sequences with IMGT/GENE-DB human TR gene sequences. The TCRdist pipeline was used in a later analysis to assign CDR3 sequences and most-parsimonious VDJ recombination scenarios. In a later analysis, each TCR beta chain was defined by its CDR3 amino acid sequence together with its V-gene family, and reads lacking a unique V-gene family were excluded. A later analysis removed roughly 590 highly shared, low-generation-probability nucleotide sequences to deal with suspected cross-contamination and a sequencing artifact. For each public chain, a later analysis derived a clonal expansion index from normalized ranks of inferred template counts within each repertoire. In a later analysis, generation probabilities were computed with a VDJ recombination model fitted to out-of-frame rearrangements, and the resulting probabilities were checked against IGoR. In a later analysis, TCR-TCR, TCR-HLA and TCR-CMV co-occurrence was scored with hypergeometric tests, and a repertoire-size bias correction was applied to TCR pairs. A later analysis estimated false discovery rates by permuting HLA or CMV assignments 20 times. In a later analysis, co-occurring TCRs were grouped with DBSCAN, and TCRdist sequence similarity was added when clustering was performed within HLA-allele-positive subsets. For co-occurrence clustering, repertoires with fewer than 30,000 or more than 120,000 public chains were excluded, along with 4 to 6 repertoires with anomalous nucleotide sharing. TCRdb took this table from immuneACCESS and kept in-frame rearrangements with V and J called. Such tables lack part of the clones; where checked against another copy, unresolved V genes explain under half of the gap, and the rest is unexplained. Clone size and V and J calls were adopted from that table, with D and trimming inferred from the DNA. The sample table holds 150,000 or so clones. The top ten clones comprise over 1.5% of the sample.

The origin of this receptor is a woman aged 40 to 55 in good health and CMV-seropositive. The sample taken for sequencing was PBMCs. The chain couples TRBV5-6 to TRBJ1-1; the D segment could be TRBD1, given 5 matching bases. The sequenced DNA: TGTGCCAGCAGCTTGGGAAGGGGTTGGGCTTTCTTT. The translation is CASSLGRGWAFF.